The 29 T cell receptor beta chains given below trace back to one sample, sequenced in a study of blood T cell repertoires in COVID-19. Generated by immunoSEQ multiplex PCR, the TCRdb table keeps only in-frame clones and is missing some. The sample carries fewer than 80,000 clones, less than 90% recorded once. Source material: peripheral blood. Every receptor here comes from a human donor in a cohort sampled during active COVID-19.

In regard to this clone: The junction and the germline gene differ at one end; a read error may be behind it. The chain couples TRBV11-3 to TRBJ2-4; D possibly corresponds to TRBD1 (5 bases). This CDR3 is 14 amino acids long. Germline loops: CDR1 SGHNT, CDR2 YENEEA. CDR3 sequence reads: CASRTDSARNIQYF. The CDR3 nucleotides are TGTGCCAGCAGGACTGACAGCGCCAGAAACATTCAGTACTTC.

The CDR3 is CASSTGTGNLGKLFF. The DNA for the CDR3 is TGTGCCAGTAGTACAGGGACAGGGAATCTTGGAAAACTGTTTTTT. The genes are TRBV19 and TRBJ1-4; 9 bases agree with TRBD1. The CDR3 sequence is 15 residues long. J was trimmed by 10 bases and V by 4 bases; bases with no gene match: 10. Germline values: CDR1 LNHDA, CDR2 SQIVND (reference sequence).

This clone has only a few counts. The V gene is TRBV30, the J gene TRBJ1-2, with 9 bases lining up with TRBD1. V gave up 3 bases and J gave up 4 bases; unmatched junction bases: 6. Germline assignment: CDR1 GTSNPN and CDR2 SVGIG (reference sequence). The CDR3 runs 14 residues. The DNA of the CDR3 is TGTGCCTGGAGAGTACAGGGGGCGGGCTATGGCTACACCTTC. Protein: CAWRVQGAGYGYTF.

The V and J genes are TRBV18 and TRBJ1-3; D gene ambiguous. Trimming took off 3 bases at V and 1 base at J, with 7 bases between the two ends. The CDR3 consists of 14 residues. CDR1 is KGHSH and CDR2 is LQKENI in the germline V gene. The CDR3 is CASSPEQSGNTIYF. The CDR3 DNA reads as TGTGCCAGCTCACCGGAACAGTCTGGAAACACCATATATTTT.

This chain joins TRBV5-6 and TRBJ2-5; tentative D call: TRBD1 (6 bases). The CDR3 sequence is 17 residues long. The germline gives CDR1 SGHDT, CDR2 YYEEEE. Deletions cut 0 bases from V and 1 base from J, with 16 bases between. The CDR3 bases are TGTGCCAGCAGCTTGGACAGGGACCTTACCTTCCAAGAGACCCAGTACTTC. Amino acids: CASSLDRDLTFQETQYF. Full variable domain (remainder filled in from reference TRBV5-6 and TRBJ2-5): DAGVTQSPTHLIKTRGQQVTLRCSPKSGHDTVSWYQQALGQGPQFIFQYYEEEERQRGNFPDRFSGHQFPNYSSELNVNALLLGDSALYLCASSLDRDLTFQETQYFGPGTRLLVL.

The chain is built from TRBV7-6 and TRBJ2-3; possible D gene TRBD1, 6 bases. CDR1 SGHVS and CDR2 FNYEAQ come from the germline V gene. The CDR3 loop spans 17 amino acids. Trimming removed 5 bases from V and 2 bases from J, with 20 bases in between. The CDR3, as DNA: TGTGCCAGCAGCACGAAACCAAGGACAGAAATCACAGATACGCAGTATTTT. It is translated as CASSTKPRTEITDTQYF.

The rearrangement uses TRBV9 and TRBJ1-4, with 12 bases lining up with TRBD1. The germline CDR1 and CDR2 sequences are SGDLS and YYNGEE. V gave up 2 bases and J gave up 6 bases; unmatched junction bases: 2. The CDR3 sequence is 15 residues long. The CDR3 protein is CASSVGTGGYEKLFF. The CDR3 DNA follows: TGTGCCAGCAGCGTCGGGACAGGGGGCTATGAAAAACTGTTTTTT.

The chain couples TRBV7-8 to TRBJ2-6, with 10 positions matching TRBD1. The germline V gene has CDR1 SGHVS and CDR2 FQNEAQ. The CDR3 consists of 17 residues. V was pared by 4 bases and J by 0 bases, with 3 bases of the junction left unmatched. DNA of the CDR3: TGTGCCAGCAGCTGGGACAGGGGTGCCTCTGGGGCCAACGTCCTGACTTTC. Residues: CASSWDRGASGANVLTF.

A note on this clone: Other DNA sequences in the same sample also yield this CDR3. The chain recombines TRBV4-1 with TRBJ1-2, with a tentative D call TRBD1 (5 bases). V was pared by 1 base and J by 3 bases, with 9 bases between. This CDR3 region has 14 residues. Germline V gene lookup returns CDR1 MGHRA and CDR2 YSYEKL. The CDR3 region is CASSQGGGDYGYTF. DNA for the CDR3: TGCGCCAGCAGCCAAGGTGGGGGGGACTATGGCTACACCTTC.

J is TRBJ1-1 and V is TRBV6-5, with D perhaps TRBD1 (6 bases). Germline-derived CDR1 and CDR2 are MNHEY and SVGAGI. The CDR3 extends over 13 amino acids. Trimming shortened V by 10 bases and J by 5 bases, and 17 bases separated the two germline ends. DNA for the CDR3: TGTGCCACCAACTTCAGGGGCCGGACTGAAGCTTTCTTT. It specifies CATNFRGRTEAFF.

The V gene is TRBV2, the J gene TRBJ2-5; TRBD1 is a possible D gene (6 bases). The V gene's germline CDR1 is SNHLY and CDR2 FYNNEI. V was shortened by 4 bases and J by 5 bases, with 14 bases between the two germline ends. The CDR3 covers 14 residues. The CDR3 DNA follows: TGTGCCAGCAGTGTACAGGGCGTGGGGGAGACCCAGTACTTC. This translates into CASSVQGVGETQYF.

This chain uses TRBV18 with TRBJ1-6; 8 nucleotides match TRBD1. The CDR3 runs to 13 residues. V shed 3 bases and J 10 bases; nucleotides not matched to a gene: 2. Germline-derived CDR1 and CDR2 are KGHSH and LQKENI. The DNA of the CDR3 is TGTGCCAGCTCACCGGACAGGGACTCACCCCTCCACTTT. As protein: CASSPDRDSPLHF.

V and J are TRBV12-3 or TRBV12-4 and TRBJ1-4; no clear D gene. V was pared by 3 bases and J by 7 bases, with 6 bases between. There are 12 residues in the CDR3. The CDR3 loop is CASSLGGEKLFF. In DNA, the CDR3 is TGTGCCAGCAGTTTGGGAGGTGAAAAACTGTTTTTT.

This clone turned up a few times. The gene calls are TRBV12-3 or TRBV12-4 and TRBJ2-1; D unresolved. The CDR3 length is 13 residues. V was clipped by 0 bases and J by 5 bases, with 5 bases between them. The DNA of the CDR3 is TGTGCCAGCAGTTTAGCACAACACAATGAGCAGTTCTTC. Amino acid sequence: CASSLAQHNEQFF.

The J gene is TRBJ2-2, the V gene TRBV9, with TRBD1 matching 7 bases. The CDR3 spans 15 residues. The V segment lost 3 bases and the J segment 4 bases; nucleotides outside the gene matches: 6. Germline loops: CDR1 SGDLS, CDR2 YYNGEE. CDR3 sequence (DNA): TGTGCCAGCAGCGACGACAGGGATAGCACCGGGGAGCTGTTTTTT. Protein product: CASSDDRDSTGELFF. The entire variable domain, with the rest obtained from reference TRBV9 and TRBJ2-2, is as follows: DSGVTQTPKHLITATGQRVTLRCSPRSGDLSVYWYQQSLDQGLQFLIQYYNGEERAKGNILERFSAQQFPDLHSELNLSSLELGDSALYFCASSDDRDSTGELFFGEGSRLTVL.

Only one count was recorded for this clone. The chain is built from TRBV6-5 and TRBJ1-6, with 7 bases identical to TRBD1. The J segment lost 2 bases and the V segment lost 2 bases, leaving 0 bases of the junction unmatched. The germline CDR1 and CDR2 sequences are MNHEY and SVGAGI. The CDR3 is made up of 15 amino acids. The CDR3 coding sequence is TGTGCCAGCAGTTACACAGGGGCCTATAATTCACCCCTCCACTTT. It translates to CASSYTGAYNSPLHF.

The rearrangement uses TRBV2 and TRBJ1-4, with D unresolved. Deletions cut 9 bases from V and 7 bases from J, with 12 bases between. CDR1 SNHLY and CDR2 FYNNEI come from the germline V gene. CDR3 length: 12 residues. The CDR3 loop is CASGGGFEKLFF. In DNA form, the CDR3 reads TGTGCCAGTGGCGGAGGGTTTGAAAAACTGTTTTTT.

This sequence joins TRBV24-1 and TRBJ2-3, with TRBD1 identical over 8 bases. Germline CDR1 and CDR2: KGHDR and SFDVKD. Trimming cost V 3 bases and J 0 bases; bases outside gene matches: 4. CDR3 length: 16 amino acids. Here the CDR3 reads CATSDQQGESTDTQYF. The CDR3 coding sequence is TGTGCCACCAGTGATCAACAGGGGGAGAGCACAGATACGCAGTATTTT.

This chain links TRBV19 with TRBJ1-6; 7 bases agree with TRBD1. Germline trimming cut 5 bases from V and 5 bases from J; bases unmatched to any gene: 6. The germline V gene has CDR1 LNHDA and CDR2 SQIVND (reference sequence). This CDR3 contains 15 residues. The CDR3 DNA reads TGTGCCAGTAGTGACCGGGACAGTGATAATTCACCCCTCCACTTT. Protein product: CASSDRDSDNSPLHF. The whole variable domain, filled in from reference TRBV19 and TRBJ1-6, reads DGGITQSPKYLFRKEGQNVTLSCEQNLNHDAMYWYRQDPGQGLRLIYYSQIVNDFQKGDIAEGYSVSREKKESFPLTVTSAQKNPTAFYLCASSDRDSDNSPLHFGNGTRLTVT.

V and J are TRBV7-3 and TRBJ2-3, with a tentative D call TRBD2 (6 bases). The CDR3 sequence is 13 residues long. From germline, CDR1 is SGHTA and CDR2 FQGTGA. V was clipped by 8 bases and J by 0 bases, with 9 bases between them. CDR3 nucleotide sequence: TGTGCCAGCGGGGCGGGGAGCACAGATACGCAGTATTTT. Translation gives CASGAGSTDTQYF.

J is TRBJ1-2 and V is TRBV10-1; D uncertain. The CDR3 spans 13 residues. The germline gives CDR1 WNHNN, CDR2 SYGVQD (reference sequence). The germline V and J ends were trimmed by 5 bases and 2 bases, with 9 bases remaining between them. CDR3 sequence: CASSLDPNYGYTF. The CDR3 nucleotides are TGCGCCAGCAGTTTAGATCCAAACTATGGCTACACCTTC.

J is TRBJ2-3 and V is TRBV6-5; TRBD1 agrees at 9 bases. This CDR3 comprises 13 residues. In germline, CDR1 is MNHEY, CDR2 SVGAGI. The J segment lost 4 bases and the V segment lost 8 bases, leaving 4 bases of the junction unmatched. The CDR3 coding sequence is TGTGCCAGCGCACGACAGGGGGCAGATACGCAGTATTTT. This sequence encodes CASARQGADTQYF.

This chain uses TRBV6-5 with TRBJ2-3; a weak D match, TRBD2 (6 bases). The CDR3 is made up of 15 amino acids. V shed 8 bases and J shed 2 bases, with 17 bases lying between them. Germline-derived CDR1 and CDR2 are MNHEY and SVGAGI. The CDR3 DNA is TGTGCCAGCGGCCGAGGGCTAGCGACCACAGATACGCAGTATTTT. Translating gives CASGRGLATTDTQYF.

The table lists this clone with a count of one. The chain carries TRBV19 and TRBJ1-2, with D perhaps TRBD1 (6 bases). CDR1 and CDR2 from the germline V gene are LNHDA and SQIVND (reference sequence). The CDR3 is made up of 18 amino acids. V was pared by 0 bases and J by 5 bases, with 22 bases between. CDR3 bases: TGTGCCAGTAGTATAGATGCTGTAATGACAGGCGTCGTTTATGGCTACACCTTC. The encoded protein is CASSIDAVMTGVVYGYTF.

CDR3 sequence (DNA): TGTGCCAGCAGCTTCGGAGGGGCCTATGGCTACACCTTC. Translated: CASSFGGAYGYTF. The chain uses TRBV5-6 and TRBJ1-2; D perhaps matches TRBD1 (5 bases). V was clipped by 2 bases and J by 4 bases, with 9 bases between them. The CDR3 has 13 residues. CDR1 is SGHDT and CDR2 is YYEEEE in the germline V gene.

The rearrangement links TRBV6-6 to TRBJ2-7, with 7 bases matching TRBD1. The germline CDR1 and CDR2 sequences are MNHNY and SVGAGI (reference sequence). The CDR3 sequence is 16 residues long. The V segment lost 3 bases and the J segment 5 bases; nucleotides outside the gene matches: 13. Written as DNA, the CDR3 is TGTGCCAGCAGTTATCGGCTCCCCGACAGGGACGACGAGCAGTACTTC. Translation gives CASSYRLPDRDDEQYF.

V usage is TRBV5-5 and J usage is TRBJ1-2; 12 bases are shared with TRBD1. Germline assignment: CDR1 SGHKS and CDR2 YYEKEE (reference sequence). The CDR3 sequence is 17 residues long. V lost 2 bases and J lost 6; bases outside the gene matches: 11. The CDR3 loop reads CASSFLNPGQGANGYTF. CDR3 nucleotides: TGTGCCAGCAGCTTTTTAAACCCGGGACAGGGGGCTAATGGCTACACCTTC. The whole variable domain, filled in from reference TRBV5-5 and TRBJ1-2, reads DAGVTQSPTHLIKTRGQQVTLRCSPISGHKSVSWYQQVLGQGPQFIFQYYEKEERGRGNFPDRFSARQFPNYSSELNVNALLLGDSALYLCASSFLNPGQGANGYTFGSGTRLTVV.

The V call is TRBV18, the J call TRBJ2-5; 7 bases map to TRBD2. The CDR3 is made up of 14 amino acids. Trimming took 3 bases from V and 3 from J; bases not matched to a gene: 4. From germline, CDR1 is KGHSH and CDR2 LQKENI. The CDR3 nucleotides read TGTGCCAGCTCACCGGTGAGCGGGGAAGAGACCCAGTACTTC. Protein product: CASSPVSGEETQYF.

V is TRBV9 and J is TRBJ1-2, with D tentatively TRBD1 (5 bases). CDR1 is SGDLS and CDR2 is YYNGEE in the germline V gene. The CDR3 is 12 amino acids. Trimming removed 1 base at V and 8 bases at J, with 9 bases between. The CDR3 sequence: CASSVPGQGYTF. The CDR3 nucleotides are TGTGCCAGCAGCGTACCAGGGCAAGGCTACACCTTC.